This TCR beta chain comes out of a study of OX40 agonist ivuxolimab in advanced cancers. Details on this clone: Its specificity is unknown.

Overall study findings and caveats: At doses 0.1 to 3.0 mg/kg, CD4+ and CD8+ clones expanded.

CDR3 size: 14 residues. The V and J ends lost 7 bases and 2 bases respectively, with 14 bases between them. Germline V gene lookup returns CDR1 SNHLY and CDR2 FYNNEI. Clones were sequenced by immunoSEQ multiplex PCR, and TCRdb holds only the in-frame ones, with some missing. Counted here are about 22,000 clones, 70% to 85% occurring once; the ten biggest clones make up approximately 30%. The sample in question was CD4+ or CD8+ T cells sorted from blood, obtained in a trial of the OX40 agonist ivuxolimab. This rearrangement joins TRBV2 to TRBJ1-2, with D possibly TRBD1 on 5 matching bases. This clonotype originated in an adult with an advanced solid tumor such as melanoma, head and neck, liver or kidney cancer. This chain's CDR3 is CASTPRDGNYGYTF. CDR3 coding DNA: TGTGCCAGCACCCCTCGGGACGGGAACTATGGCTACACCTTC.